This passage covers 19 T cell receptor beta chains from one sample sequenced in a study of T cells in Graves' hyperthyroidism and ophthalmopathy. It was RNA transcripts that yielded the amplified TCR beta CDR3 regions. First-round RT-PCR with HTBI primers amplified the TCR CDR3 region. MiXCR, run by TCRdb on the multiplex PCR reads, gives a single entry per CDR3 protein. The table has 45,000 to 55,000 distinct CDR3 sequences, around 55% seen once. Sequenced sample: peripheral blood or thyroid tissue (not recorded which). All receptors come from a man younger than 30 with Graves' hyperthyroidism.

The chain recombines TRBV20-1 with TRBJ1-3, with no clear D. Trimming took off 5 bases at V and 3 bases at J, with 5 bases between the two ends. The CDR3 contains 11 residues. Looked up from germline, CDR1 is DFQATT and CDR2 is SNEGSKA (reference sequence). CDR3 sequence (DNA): TGCAGTGCTGACCATGGAAACACCATATATTTT. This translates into CSADHGNTIYF.

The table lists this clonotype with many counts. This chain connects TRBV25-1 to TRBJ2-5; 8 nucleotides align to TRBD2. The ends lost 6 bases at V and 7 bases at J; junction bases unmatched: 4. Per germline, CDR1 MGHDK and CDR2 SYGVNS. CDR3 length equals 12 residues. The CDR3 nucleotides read TGTGCCAGCAGCGGGGGGGGGGTGACCCAGTACTTC. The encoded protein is CASSGGGVTQYF.

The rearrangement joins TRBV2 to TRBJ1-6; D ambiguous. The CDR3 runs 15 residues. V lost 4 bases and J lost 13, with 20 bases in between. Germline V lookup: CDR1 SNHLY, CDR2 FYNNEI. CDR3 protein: CASSGEGYSNQPLHF. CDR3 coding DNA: TGTGCCAGCAGTGGTGAGGGATATAGCAATCAGCCCCTCCACTTT. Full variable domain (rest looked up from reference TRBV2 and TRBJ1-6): EPEVTQTPSHQVTQMGQEVILRCVPISNHLYFYWYRQILGQKVEFLVSFYNNEISEKSEIFDDQFSVERPDGSNFTLKIRSTKLEDSAMYFCASSGEGYSNQPLHFGNGTRLTVT.

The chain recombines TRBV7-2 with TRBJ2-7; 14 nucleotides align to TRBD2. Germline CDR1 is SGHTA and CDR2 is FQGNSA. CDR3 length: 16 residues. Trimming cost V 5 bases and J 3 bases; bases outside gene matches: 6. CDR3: CASSPGLAGVFYEQYF. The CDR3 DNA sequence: TGTGCCAGCAGCCCGGGACTAGCGGGAGTTTTCTACGAGCAGTACTTC.

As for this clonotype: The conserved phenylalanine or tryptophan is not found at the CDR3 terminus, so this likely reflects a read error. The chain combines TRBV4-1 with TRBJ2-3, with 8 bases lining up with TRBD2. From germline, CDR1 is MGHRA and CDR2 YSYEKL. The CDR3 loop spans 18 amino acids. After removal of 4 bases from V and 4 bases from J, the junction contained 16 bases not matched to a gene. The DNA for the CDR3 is TGCGCCAGCAGCCTGAAACCCCGGACTAGCCGATTCGCAGATACGCAGTATTTA. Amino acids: CASSLKPRTSRFADTQYL.

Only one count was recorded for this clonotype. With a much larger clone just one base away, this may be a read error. The CDR3 DNA is TGTGCCAGCAGTGACCGGGACAGGCTCCCCTACGAGCAGTACTTC. This encodes CASSDRDRLPYEQYF. V usage is TRBV28 and J usage is TRBJ2-7, with TRBD1 matching over 8 bases. The V gene's germline CDR1 is MDHEN and CDR2 SYDVKM. V dropped 5 bases and J dropped 2; count of bases not matched to a gene: 8. There are 15 residues in the CDR3. The full variable domain, in which reference TRBV28 and TRBJ2-7 provide the parts outside the CDR3, is DVKVTQSSRYLVKRTGEKVFLECVQDMDHENMFWYRQDPGLGLRLIYFSYDVKMKEKGDIPEGYSVSREKKERFSLILESASTNQTSMYLCASSDRDRLPYEQYFGPGTRLTVT.

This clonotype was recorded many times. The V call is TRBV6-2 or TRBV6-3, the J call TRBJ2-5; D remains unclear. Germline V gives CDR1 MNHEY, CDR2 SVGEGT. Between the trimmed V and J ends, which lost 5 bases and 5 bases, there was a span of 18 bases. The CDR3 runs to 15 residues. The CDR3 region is CASSNLTDASETQYF. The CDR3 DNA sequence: TGTGCCAGCAGTAACCTGACCGACGCGAGTGAGACCCAGTACTTC.

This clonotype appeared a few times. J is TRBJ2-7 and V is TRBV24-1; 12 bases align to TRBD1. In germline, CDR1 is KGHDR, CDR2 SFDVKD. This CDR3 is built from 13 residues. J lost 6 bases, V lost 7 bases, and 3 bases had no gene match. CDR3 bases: TGTGCCACCAGCGGGACAGGGGGCGTCGAGCAGTACTTC. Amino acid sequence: CATSGTGGVEQYF.

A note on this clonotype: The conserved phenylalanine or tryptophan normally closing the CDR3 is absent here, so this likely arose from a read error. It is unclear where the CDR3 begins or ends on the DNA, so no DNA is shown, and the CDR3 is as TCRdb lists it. The CDR3 loop is CATSQASHSNQPQPP. The chain has TRBV15 and TRBJ1-5. From its first to its last residue, the CDR3 has 15 amino acids. CDR1 and CDR2 (germline): LNHNV, YYDKDF (reference sequence).

The CDR3 reads CAISLSPGGPGNEKLFF. The CDR3 nucleotides read TGTGCCATCAGCTTATCTCCGGGGGGGCCGGGTAATGAAAAACTGTTTTTT. The genes are TRBV10-3 and TRBJ1-4; D possibly corresponds to TRBD1 (6 bases). Germline V gives CDR1 ENHRY, CDR2 SYGVKD. CDR3 length: 17 residues. Deletions cut 6 bases from V and 4 bases from J, with 21 bases between.

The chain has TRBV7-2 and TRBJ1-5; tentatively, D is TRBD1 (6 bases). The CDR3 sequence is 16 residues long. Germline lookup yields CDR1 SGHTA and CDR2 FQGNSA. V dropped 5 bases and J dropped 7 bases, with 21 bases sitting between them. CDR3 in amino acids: CASSPRTGLNNQPQHF. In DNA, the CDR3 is TGTGCCAGCAGCCCACGTACAGGGCTTAACAACCAGCCCCAGCATTTT.

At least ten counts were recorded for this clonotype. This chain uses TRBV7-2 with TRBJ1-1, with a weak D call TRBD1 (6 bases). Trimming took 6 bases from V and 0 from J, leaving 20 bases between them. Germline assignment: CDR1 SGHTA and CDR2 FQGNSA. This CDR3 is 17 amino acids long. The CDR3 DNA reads TGTGCCAGCAGTCTAACAGGGTGGGCCAGTATGAACACTGAAGCTTTCTTT. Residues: CASSLTGWASMNTEAFF.

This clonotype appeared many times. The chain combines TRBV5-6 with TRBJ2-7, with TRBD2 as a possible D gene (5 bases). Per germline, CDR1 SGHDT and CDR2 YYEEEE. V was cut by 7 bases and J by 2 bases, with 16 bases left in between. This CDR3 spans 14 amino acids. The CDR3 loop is CASRNKAETYEQYF. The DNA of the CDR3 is TGTGCCAGCCGGAACAAAGCGGAGACCTACGAGCAGTACTTC.

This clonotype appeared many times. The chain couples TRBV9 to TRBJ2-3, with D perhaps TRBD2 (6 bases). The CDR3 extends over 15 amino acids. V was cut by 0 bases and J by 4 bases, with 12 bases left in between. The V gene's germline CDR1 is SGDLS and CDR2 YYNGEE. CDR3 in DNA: TGTGCCAGCAGCGTAGTTTCGACGGGAGCAGATACGCAGTATTTT. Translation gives CASSVVSTGADTQYF.

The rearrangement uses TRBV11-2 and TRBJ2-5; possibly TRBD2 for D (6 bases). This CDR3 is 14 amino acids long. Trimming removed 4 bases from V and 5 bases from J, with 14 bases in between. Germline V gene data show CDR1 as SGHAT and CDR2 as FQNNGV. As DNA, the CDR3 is TGTGCCAGCAGCTCACCTCGGGAGTCGGAGACCCAGTACTTC. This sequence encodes CASSSPRESETQYF.

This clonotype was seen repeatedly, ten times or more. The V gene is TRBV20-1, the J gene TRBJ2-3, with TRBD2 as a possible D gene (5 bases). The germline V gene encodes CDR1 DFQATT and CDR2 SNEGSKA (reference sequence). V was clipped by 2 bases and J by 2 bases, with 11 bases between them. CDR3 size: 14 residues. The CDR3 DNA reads TGCAGTGCTAGAATAGGAGGCGCCACAGATACGCAGTATTTT. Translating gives CSARIGGATDTQYF.

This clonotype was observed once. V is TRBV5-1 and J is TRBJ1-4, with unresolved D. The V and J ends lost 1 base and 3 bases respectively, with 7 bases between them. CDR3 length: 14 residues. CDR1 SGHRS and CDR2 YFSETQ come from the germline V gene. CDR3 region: CASSLTDSNEKLFF. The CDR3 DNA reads TGCGCCAGCAGCTTGACGGACTCTAATGAAAAACTGTTTTTT.

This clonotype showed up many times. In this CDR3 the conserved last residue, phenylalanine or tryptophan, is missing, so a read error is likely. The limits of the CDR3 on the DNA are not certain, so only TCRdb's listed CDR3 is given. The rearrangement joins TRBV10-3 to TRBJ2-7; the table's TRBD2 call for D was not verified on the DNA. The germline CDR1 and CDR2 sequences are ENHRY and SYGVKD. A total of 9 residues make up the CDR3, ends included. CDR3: CAIREELAG.

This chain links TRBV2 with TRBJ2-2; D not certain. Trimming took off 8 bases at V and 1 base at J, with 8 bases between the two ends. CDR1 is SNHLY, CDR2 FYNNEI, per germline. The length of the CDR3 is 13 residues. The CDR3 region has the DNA TGTGCCAGCCGGGTTTTGAACACCGGGGAGCTGTTTTTT. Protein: CASRVLNTGELFF.